This T cell receptor (beta chain) was sequenced for a study of CD8 T cells in Susac syndrome. From germline, CDR1 is SNHLY and CDR2 FYNNEI. The CDR3 has 15 amino acids. The junction had 6 bases not matched to a gene; V was cut back by 6 bases and J by 5 bases. TCR beta sequences were obtained from blood CD8+ and CD4+ T cells. An amount of RNA that ranged from about 0.45 to 1 ug was reverse transcribed with random hexamers. Amplification of TCR beta CDR3 across 54 Vbeta and 13 Jbeta was performed with immunoSEQ multiplex PCR. A single record per CDR3 protein comes from TCRdb applying MiXCR to the immunoSEQ multiplex PCR reads. The data show about 300,000 distinct CDR3 sequences, around 90% seen once.

The receptor was isolated from a human donor with multiple sclerosis. The chain links TRBV2 to TRBJ2-1, with TRBD2 matching 11 bases. The sample consisted of CD4+ T cells from PBMCs. The CDR3 reads CASRVASGRNNEQFF. CDR3 sequence (DNA): TGTGCCAGCAGGGTCGCTAGCGGGAGGAACAATGAGCAGTTCTTC.